This passage covers 12 T cell receptor beta chains from one sample sequenced in a study of T cell responses to AZD1222 COVID-19 vaccine. Clones were sequenced by immunoSEQ multiplex PCR, and TCRdb holds only the in-frame ones, with some missing. Among under 200,000 clones, just over 90% were seen once, and the ten largest hold less than 4%. The sequences come from peripheral blood, collected 28 days after the second dose of the MenACWY control vaccine. These receptors were taken from an adult who received the MenACWY meningococcal vaccine as a control.

This clone appeared a single time. The chain recombines TRBV10-3 with TRBJ2-7; TRBD2 matches 11 bases. The CDR3 spans 15 residues. The germline V gene encodes CDR1 ENHRY and CDR2 SYGVKD. Trimming removed 4 bases from V and 8 bases from J; junction bases left unmatched: 10. The CDR3 loop reads CAISAVAGGVHKQYF. CDR3 coding DNA: TGTGCCATCAGTGCCGTAGCGGGAGGGGTCCACAAGCAGTACTTC.

This chain links TRBV15 with TRBJ1-2, with D maybe TRBD1 (5 bases). CDR1 and CDR2 (germline): LNHNV, YYDKDF (reference sequence). V dropped 1 base and J dropped 1 base, with 16 bases sitting between them. CDR3 length: 17 amino acids. CDR3 region: CATSRGPSGPVNYGYTF. In DNA form, the CDR3 reads TGTGCCACCAGCAGAGGACCCTCGGGGCCGGTTAACTATGGCTACACCTTC.

The genes are TRBV15 and TRBJ2-7; 10 bases line up with TRBD1. V lost 3 bases and J lost 2; bases outside the gene matches: 4. The germline V gene encodes CDR1 LNHNV and CDR2 YYDKDF (reference sequence). This CDR3 has 15 amino acids. CDR3 DNA: TGTGCCACCAGCAGGCCCGGGACAGGGGCCTACGAGCAGTACTTC. It specifies CATSRPGTGAYEQYF.

In this sample, this clone turned up once. The chain joins TRBV11-3 to TRBJ1-3; 12 nucleotides line up with TRBD1. The CDR3 runs to 17 residues. Germline loops: CDR1 SGHNT, CDR2 YENEEA. Germline trimming cut 3 bases from V and 4 bases from J; bases unmatched to any gene: 7. The CDR3 DNA reads as TGTGCCAGCAGCTTCTCCGGGACAGGGGGCTCAGGAAACACCATATATTTT. This translates into CASSFSGTGGSGNTIYF.

CDR3 sequence reads: CASSSPADRPYEQYF. For the CDR3, the DNA is TGTGCCAGCAGCTCGCCGGCGGACAGGCCCTACGAGCAGTACTTC. The gene calls are TRBV7-8 and TRBJ2-7; TRBD1 aligns across 7 bases. Looked up from germline, CDR1 is SGHVS and CDR2 is FQNEAQ. Losses at the gene ends were 4 bases for V and 2 bases for J; bases not matched to a gene: 8. The CDR3 is 15 residues long.

The chain links TRBV19 to TRBJ2-7; D is ambiguous. V was pared by 5 bases and J by 5 bases, with 13 bases between. This CDR3 spans 13 amino acids. Germline V CDR1 and CDR2: LNHDA, SQIVND (reference sequence). The CDR3 DNA is TGTGCCAGTAGTGTTGGAATAGGCGACGAGCAGTACTTC. Its translation is CASSVGIGDEQYF.

This sequence joins TRBV7-2 and TRBJ1-5, with TRBD1 matching over 8 bases. J was trimmed by 9 bases and V by 4 bases; bases with no gene match: 14. The V gene's germline CDR1 is SGHTA and CDR2 FQGNSA. This CDR3 contains 16 residues. Here the CDR3 reads CASSSEGTGPSWPQHF. In nucleotides, the CDR3 is TGTGCCAGCAGCTCAGAAGGGACAGGACCTTCTTGGCCCCAGCATTTT.

V usage is TRBV10-3 and J usage is TRBJ1-4; 9 bases align to TRBD1. J was trimmed by 5 bases and V by 6 bases; bases with no gene match: 4. Germline CDR1 ENHRY, CDR2 SYGVKD. This CDR3 region has 14 residues. The CDR3 DNA reads TGTGCCATCAGCCCAGGACAGGGGAATGAAAAACTGTTTTTT. Translating it yields CAISPGQGNEKLFF.

The V call is TRBV7-3, the J call TRBJ2-1; TRBD2 is a possible D gene (5 bases). Germline CDR1 SGHTA, CDR2 FQGTGA. Trimming took off 2 bases at V and 3 bases at J, with 11 bases between the two ends. The CDR3 is 15 amino acids. This CDR3 reads CASSLFSGSYNEQFF. CDR3 coding DNA: TGTGCCAGCAGCTTATTCAGCGGAAGCTACAATGAGCAGTTCTTC.

The chain uses TRBV7-9 and TRBJ2-3; no clear D. In germline, CDR1 is SEHNR, CDR2 FQNEAQ (reference sequence). Trimming shortened V by 8 bases and J by 6 bases, and 18 bases separated the two germline ends. This CDR3 spans 14 amino acids. The CDR3 here is CASGFSNTLDTQYF. The DNA for the CDR3 is TGTGCCAGCGGGTTCTCAAATACGTTGGATACGCAGTATTTT.

In DNA, the CDR3 is TGTGCCAGTAGTACAGGCTACGAGCAGTACTTC. As protein: CASSTGYEQYF. This chain connects TRBV19 to TRBJ2-7; D is undetermined. Germline CDR1 and CDR2: LNHDA and SQIVND (reference sequence). The CDR3 is 11 residues long. Between the trimmed V and J ends, which lost 4 bases and 3 bases, there was a span of 4 bases. Variable domain in full (rest from reference TRBV19 and TRBJ2-7): DGGITQSPKYLFRKEGQNVTLSCEQNLNHDAMYWYRQDPGQGLRLIYYSQIVNDFQKGDIAEGYSVSREKKESFPLTVTSAQKNPTAFYLCASSTGYEQYFGPGTRLTVT.

This clone came up once. V usage is TRBV6-5 and J usage is TRBJ1-6; a weak D match, TRBD1 (6 bases). Trimming pared 6 bases from V and 7 bases from J, leaving 10 bases between. CDR3 length: 13 amino acids. Germline CDR1 is MNHEY and CDR2 is SVGAGI. The chain's CDR3 is CASRGTINSPLHF. CDR3 in DNA: TGTGCCAGCAGGGGGACAATCAATTCACCCCTCCACTTT.